This TCR beta chain was identified during a study of cytomegalovirus exposure and HLA in healthy donors. Findings and caveats of the study: An analysis done earlier found most TCR beta V segments productive about 87% or about 30% of the time.

Worth noting for this clone: Its target is unknown.

Germline V gives CDR1 LNHDA, CDR2 SQIVND (reference sequence). With 5 bases removed from V and 0 bases from J, the gap between germline ends came to 10 bases. This CDR3 is 15 amino acids long. PCR involved 60 Vbeta and 13 Jbeta primers. The assay was immunoSEQ multiplex PCR, and TCRdb's table has in-frame clones only and misses some. This sample contains roughly 120,000 clones. The TCR originated in a young man in good health and CMV-seronegative. The sequenced sample was PBMCs. The chain is built from TRBV19 and TRBJ1-4; D gene unclear. The CDR3, as DNA: TGTGCCAGTAGTCTCCAGTATCCAACTAATGAAAAACTGTTTTTT. As protein: CASSLQYPTNEKLFF.